Listed below are T cell receptor beta chains from one sample, sequenced in a study of blood T cells in healthy people across ages. TCRdb reprocessed the 5' RACE reads with MiXCR, giving one entry per CDR3 protein. The sample has 800,000 to 1,300,000 distinct CDR3 sequences, roughly 24% seen once. This sample was also put to use in a study of T cells of mothers and their children.

Material: blood. The receptors were sampled from a girl aged 2 to 10 in good health. Both conserved end residues are part of each CDR3. Fields, in order: V gene, D gene, J gene, clone size, CDR3 DNA, CDR3 protein. A D gene is named only where the DNA matches it firmly. The size field is filled for only some rows; it gives once, few, many or a size class.

>TRBV9|TRBD2|TRBJ2-5|few
TGTGCCAGCAGCGTAGTAGGTAGCGGGAGGGTAGAGACCCAGTACTTC
CASSVVGSGRVETQYF
>TRBV20-1|-|TRBJ2-7|few
TGCAGTGCCAGGGAAGCCTACGAGCAGTACTTC
CSAREAYEQYF
>TRBV7-9|-|TRBJ2-1|-
TGTGCCAGCAGCCACCCCGGGGGATACAATGAGCAGTTCTTC
CASSHPGGYNEQFF
>TRBV5-5|-|TRBJ2-7|few
TGTGCCAGCAGCTTGGATCTACTCTCCTACGAGCAGTACTTC
CASSLDLLSYEQYF
>TRBV7-2|-|TRBJ2-7|few
TGTGCCAGCAGCTCTCAGGGAGCCCTACATGGGGAGCAGTACTTC
CASSSQGALHGEQYF
>TRBV4-1|-|TRBJ2-1|-
TGCGCCAGCAGCCCAGGGAGATCTAGGAATGAGCAGTTCTTC
CASSPGRSRNEQFF
>TRBV6-2/TRBV6-3|TRBD2|TRBJ2-7|-
TGTGCCGGCAGTGTTACCGGACTAGCGGGGTTCTTC
CAGSVTGLAGFF
>TRBV29-1|-|TRBJ2-7|few
TGCAGCGTTGAGGAGATGGGACTCGGGGCCTACGAGCAGTACTTC
CSVEEMGLGAYEQYF
>TRBV6-2/TRBV6-3|TRBD1|TRBJ2-2|-
TGTGCCAGCCGGGACAGGCGCTTCGGGGAGCTGTTTTTT
CASRDRRFGELFF
>TRBV7-9|-|TRBJ1-2|-
TGTGCCAGCAGCTCCCTGAAGCCGGGCAGGGACTATGGCTACACCTTC
CASSSLKPGRDYGYTF
>TRBV29-1|TRBD2|TRBJ2-1|-
TGCAGCGTTCCTAGCGGGGGACCCTACAATGAGCAGTTCTTC
CSVPSGGPYNEQFF
>TRBV7-2|TRBD2|TRBJ2-3|few
TGTGCCAGCAGCTCCCGCAGGGTAGCGGGGGGAGATACGCAGTATTTT
CASSSRRVAGGDTQYF
>TRBV20-1|TRBD1|TRBJ2-7|few
TGCAGTGCTAGAGGTCTCCGGGACAGGGAATCACATTACGAGCAGTACTTC
CSARGLRDRESHYEQYF
>TRBV20-1|TRBD2|TRBJ2-7|-
TGCAGTGCTAGAACGGTAGAGTCAGCGGGAGGACCCTACGAGCAGTACTTC
CSARTVESAGGPYEQYF
>TRBV20-1|TRBD2|TRBJ2-3|few
TGCAGTCCCAGCCAACGCGGGGGGAACACAGATACGCAGTATTTT
CSPSQRGGNTDTQYF
>TRBV7-9|TRBD1|TRBJ2-7|-
TGTGCCAGCAGCTATACGCGGGACAGGGCGTCCTACGAGCAGTACTTC
CASSYTRDRASYEQYF
>TRBV6-2/TRBV6-3|TRBD1|TRBJ2-3|-
TGTGCCAGCGGGACAGGGGTGACAGATACGCAGTATTTT
CASGTGVTDTQYF
>TRBV13|-|TRBJ2-7|few
TGTACCAGCAGCTTAAGGGCTGGCTACGAGCAGTACTTC
CTSSLRAGYEQYF
>TRBV4-3|-|TRBJ2-3|few
TGCGCCAGCAGCCAAGATACACTCATGCGCACAGATACGCAGTATTTT
CASSQDTLMRTDTQYF
>TRBV6-5|-|TRBJ2-3|many
TGTGCCAGCAGTTACCTTGGGGGTACGCAGTATTTT
CASSYLGGTQYF
>TRBV5-1|-|TRBJ1-2|-
TGCGCCAGCACTACAGCTATCGGAGGTAACTATGGCTACACCTTC
CASTTAIGGNYGYTF
>TRBV29-1|-|TRBJ2-5|few
TGCAGCGTTGAAGACAGAGGATTAGGAGAGACCCAGTACTTC
CSVEDRGLGETQYF
>TRBV7-9|-|TRBJ2-7|few
TGTGCCAGCAGCTTTATAGAGGGTAACGAGCAGTACTTC
CASSFIEGNEQYF
>TRBV4-3|-|TRBJ1-4|-
TGCGCCAGCAGCCATCGGACCGGGAATGAAAAACTGTTTTTT
CASSHRTGNEKLFF
>TRBV7-2|TRBD1|TRBJ2-2|few
TGTGCCAGCAGCTTAGGGTGGACAGGGGGCGGGGAGCTGTTTTTT
CASSLGWTGGGELFF
>TRBV9|-|TRBJ2-4|-
TGTGCCAGCAGCGCCGCGCTAAGTGACATTCAGTACTTC
CASSAALSDIQYF
>TRBV7-2|-|TRBJ2-1|few
TGTGCCACCGTTAAAAATCCTAGCTCCTACAATGAGCAGTTCTTC
CATVKNPSSYNEQFF
>TRBV6-6|-|TRBJ1-1|-
TGTGCCAGCAGTTTCGTAGAGGCGAACACTGAAGCTTTCTTT
CASSFVEANTEAFF
>TRBV6-1|-|TRBJ2-3|few
TGTGCCAGCAGTGACGCCGGCCCGGGATATTTT
CASSDAGPGYF
>TRBV5-6|-|TRBJ1-2|-
TGTGCCAGCAGCGTCTTAAGGGGAGTTAACTATGGCTACACCTTC
CASSVLRGVNYGYTF
>TRBV6-6|TRBD1|TRBJ1-1|-
TGTGCCAGCGGGGCCGGGACAGGGATAACTGAAGCTTTCTTT
CASGAGTGITEAFF
>TRBV12-3/TRBV12-4|-|TRBJ2-7|many
TGTGCCAGCAGCTTGGGGAGGTACGAGCAGTACTTC
CASSLGRYEQYF
>TRBV12-3/TRBV12-4|-|TRBJ1-5|few
TGTGCCAGCAGTTTCCAGGGTAAAGGACATCAGCCCCAGCATTTT
CASSFQGKGHQPQHF
>TRBV5-1|TRBD2|TRBJ2-5|-
TGCGCCAGCAGCGGGAAGTTAGCGGGCATGTACCAAGAGACCCAGTACTTC
CASSGKLAGMYQETQYF
>TRBV7-9|-|TRBJ1-1|-
TGTGCCAGCAGCTTAGGTACGGGATCGGGGGCTTTCTTT
CASSLGTGSGAFF
>TRBV27|-|TRBJ1-5|few
TGTGCCAGCAGACCTCCCTACCCTAATCAGCCCCAGCATTTT
CASRPPYPNQPQHF
>TRBV10-2|-|TRBJ2-5|-
TGCGCCAGCATCCTAACCGGGACCGCGAAGAGAGAGACCCAGTACTTC
CASILTGTAKRETQYF
>TRBV20-1|-|TRBJ2-1|-
TGCAGTGCTAGAGATCGTAGGAGGGACTCCCTCATAAGGAATGAGCAGTTCTTC
CSARDRRRDSLIRNEQFF
>TRBV4-3|-|TRBJ1-5|-
TGCGCCAGCAGCCAAGATCTCAGGGCAAATCAGCCCCAGCATTTT
CASSQDLRANQPQHF
>TRBV7-3|TRBD1|TRBJ1-2|-
TGTGCCAGCAGGCCATCGGGACAGAACTATGGCTACACCTTC
CASRPSGQNYGYTF
>TRBV27|TRBD1|TRBJ2-1|few
TGTGCCAGCAGTTTATCTGGGACAGGGGGCCTTGAGCAGTTCTTC
CASSLSGTGGLEQFF
>TRBV2|-|TRBJ1-1|many
TGTGCCAGCAGTGGGACTGAAGCTTTCTTT
CASSGTEAFF
>TRBV12-3/TRBV12-4|-|TRBJ2-3|-
TGTGCCAGCCTGCGCGCGGGGGACAACACAGATACGCAGTATTTT
CASLRAGDNTDTQYF
>TRBV7-8|-|TRBJ2-7|-
TGTGCCAGCAGCTTTTCTCCTACCTACTTC
CASSFSPTYF
>TRBV28|-|TRBJ1-5|many
TGTGCCAGCAGTTTTGGTCGGGGGCAGCTCCTCTGGCCCCAGCATTTT
CASSFGRGQLLWPQHF
>TRBV7-9|-|TRBJ1-1|-
TGTGCCAGCAGCTATCCCGGGGGGGGCAGGGGAGGACCTGAAGCTTTCTTT
CASSYPGGGRGGPEAFF
>TRBV12-3/TRBV12-4|-|TRBJ1-2|-
TGTGCCAGCAGCAACGGTAGAAGCTATGGCTACACCTTC
CASSNGRSYGYTF
>TRBV12-3/TRBV12-4|TRBD2|TRBJ2-1|-
TGTGCCAGCTACTCCGGGACTAGCACGTACAATGAGCAGTTCTTC
CASYSGTSTYNEQFF
>TRBV7-8|-|TRBJ1-1|few
TGTGCCAGCAGCTTAGTTGTTGGCTCGAACACTGAAGCTTTCTTT
CASSLVVGSNTEAFF
>TRBV5-1|-|TRBJ2-1|few
TGCGCCAGCAGCTCCCCCCAGGGAAGGAATGAGCAGTTCTTC
CASSSPQGRNEQFF
>TRBV29-1|TRBD2|TRBJ2-2|-
TGCAGCGTTGAAGATCGAAGCGGGAGAGAGAGCACCGGGGAGCTGTTTTTT
CSVEDRSGRESTGELFF
>TRBV27|TRBD1|TRBJ1-1|-
TGTGCCAGCAGTTCTCTGGGACAGGGGTTCCCTGAAGCTTTCTTT
CASSSLGQGFPEAFF
>TRBV2|TRBD2|TRBJ2-7|-
TGTGCCAGCAGGACGACTAGCGGGGGAGCCTGGGAGCAGTACTTC
CASRTTSGGAWEQYF
>TRBV5-1|TRBD1|TRBJ2-7|many
TGCGCCAGCACTCACCGGGACAGACCCTACGAGCAGTACTTC
CASTHRDRPYEQYF
>TRBV2|-|TRBJ2-5|few
TGTGCCAGCAGGTCTATCGTCGAGACCCAGTACTTC
CASRSIVETQYF